The 9 T cell receptor beta chains below were found in one sample sequenced in a study of blood T cell repertoires in COVID-19. Libraries were prepared by immunoSEQ multiplex PCR; TCRdb keeps only in-frame clonotypes and omits some of them. The data hold roughly 87,000 clones, with 70% to 90% observed a single time. The source material was peripheral blood. The receptors were gathered from a man aged 40-49 years with acute or convalescent COVID-19.

Of note for this clone: Other DNA variants within this sample encode the same CDR3. The chain uses TRBV30 and TRBJ1-5; maybe TRBD1 (5 bases). V lost 0 bases and J 1 base, leaving 10 bases between the germline ends. The CDR3 runs to 15 residues. Per germline, CDR1 GTSNPN and CDR2 SVGIG (reference sequence). The CDR3 coding sequence is TGTGCCTGGAGTGTACGGGGGGGGAGCAATCAGCCCCAGCATTTT. It yields the protein CAWSVRGGSNQPQHF.

V gene TRBV19 combines with J gene TRBJ2-5; 8 bases map to TRBD1. From germline, CDR1 is LNHDA and CDR2 SQIVND (reference sequence). This CDR3 is 13 amino acids long. Germline trimming cut 8 bases from V and 4 bases from J; bases unmatched to any gene: 6. The chain's CDR3 is CASGQGAGETQYF. The CDR3 DNA is TGTGCCAGTGGCCAGGGGGCGGGAGAGACCCAGTACTTC.

The J gene is TRBJ1-2, the V gene TRBV3-1 (or the pseudogene TRBV3-2); the match to TRBD1 covers 10 bases. This CDR3 region has 13 residues. Losses at the gene ends were 5 bases for V and 8 bases for J; bases not matched to a gene: 5. The germline V gene encodes CDR1 LGHDT and CDR2 YNNKEL (reference sequence). For the CDR3, the DNA is TGTGCCAGCAGCGAGACAGGGGGCTGGGGCTACACCTTC. Translation gives CASSETGGWGYTF.

V and J are TRBV19 and TRBJ1-4; possibly TRBD1 for D (5 bases). Germline CDR1 reads LNHDA; CDR2 reads SQIVND (reference sequence). Trimming cost V 4 bases and J 8 bases, with 14 bases left between them. The CDR3 covers 14 residues. CDR3: CASSRGRVGEKLFF. In DNA form, the CDR3 reads TGTGCCAGTAGTAGGGGCAGGGTCGGAGAAAAACTGTTTTTT.

V is TRBV29-1 and J is TRBJ1-1; 7 nucleotides agree with TRBD1. The CDR3 totals 16 residues. Germline trimming cut 3 bases from V and 2 bases from J; bases unmatched to any gene: 12. Germline loops: CDR1 SQVTM, CDR2 ANQGSEA. The CDR3: CSVDIGSGTDNTEAFF. CDR3 DNA: TGCAGCGTTGATATCGGGTCCGGGACAGATAACACTGAAGCTTTCTTT.

The J gene is TRBJ2-7, the V gene TRBV29-1, with D maybe TRBD2 (5 bases). The ends were cut back, 4 bases at V and 6 bases at J, with 16 bases in the middle. CDR1 SQVTM and CDR2 ANQGSEA come from the germline V gene. This CDR3 region has 13 residues. The DNA of the CDR3 is TGCAGCGTTGGAGCGGTAGCCTGGGGCGAGCAGTACTTC. This translates into CSVGAVAWGEQYF.

This chain uses TRBV7-2 with TRBJ1-6; D might be TRBD1 (5 bases). V lost 5 bases and J 9 bases, leaving 20 bases between the germline ends. Germline lookup yields CDR1 SGHTA and CDR2 FQGNSA. The CDR3 is 16 amino acids. CDR3 in amino acids: CASSITLGGGGSPLHF. In DNA form, the CDR3 reads TGTGCCAGCAGCATAACTCTTGGGGGGGGAGGTTCACCCCTCCACTTT.

V usage is TRBV4-1 and J usage is TRBJ2-5; 13 positions match TRBD2. The CDR3 is made up of 19 amino acids. Germline values: CDR1 MGHRA, CDR2 YSYEKL. V trimming: 0 bases; J trimming: 4 bases; junction bases outside the gene matches: 11. CDR3 sequence: CASSQESQTSGGAPETQYF. CDR3 nucleotide sequence: TGCGCCAGCAGCCAAGAGTCCCAAACTAGCGGGGGGGCCCCAGAGACCCAGTACTTC.

This chain uses TRBV4-1 with TRBJ1-3; 8 bases are a match to TRBD1. The V segment lost 0 bases and the J segment 7 bases; nucleotides outside the gene matches: 11. From germline, CDR1 is MGHRA and CDR2 YSYEKL. CDR3 size: 17 residues. The CDR3 loop reads CASSQDQTGGTGNTIYF. In nucleotides, the CDR3 is TGCGCCAGCAGCCAAGATCAAACAGGGGGGACCGGCAACACCATATATTTT.